This T cell receptor beta chain was captured in a study of blood T cell repertoires in COVID-19. The overall study: Acute and convalescent COVID-19 specimens originated in the United States, Italy and Spain. From T cells, B-cell-depleted T cells, or PBMCs came the material, which was cDNA or gDNA.

Trimming took off 3 bases at V and 0 bases at J, with 9 bases between the two ends. The CDR3 sequence is 15 residues long. Germline V gene data show CDR1 as SNHLY and CDR2 as FYNNEI. The Seattle patients joined while their infection was active and were tracked longitudinally afterward. As handled by the study authors: Amplification with reference gene primers provided the estimates of nucleated cell counts. Some clones are missing from TCRdb's copy, which holds only in-frame ones; the method was immunoSEQ multiplex PCR. The D gene and trimming were derived from the DNA, and the V and J assignments and clone size from that table. Of roughly 390,000 clones listed, approximately 87% were seen once; the top ten hold roughly 10%.

This sequence originates from a woman younger than 45 with COVID-19, enrolled during active disease. V is TRBV2 and J is TRBJ1-5; possible D gene TRBD1, 6 bases. Input material: peripheral blood. The CDR3 loop is CASSETGHSNQPQHF. As DNA, the CDR3 is TGTGCCAGCAGTGAGACAGGTCATAGCAATCAGCCCCAGCATTTT.